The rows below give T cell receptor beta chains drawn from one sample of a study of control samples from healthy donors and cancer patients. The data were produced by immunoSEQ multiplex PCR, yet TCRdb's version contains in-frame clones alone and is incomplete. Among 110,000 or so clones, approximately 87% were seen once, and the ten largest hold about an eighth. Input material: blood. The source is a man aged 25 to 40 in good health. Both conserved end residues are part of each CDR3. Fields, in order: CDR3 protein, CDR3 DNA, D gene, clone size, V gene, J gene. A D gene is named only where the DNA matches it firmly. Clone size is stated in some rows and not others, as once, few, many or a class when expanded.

cdr3_aa: CATSDAVEGWAFF
cdr3_nt: TGTGCCACCAGTGATGCTGTCGAGGGTTGGGCTTTCTTT
d_call: -
clone_size: -
v_call: TRBV24-1
j_call: TRBJ1-1

cdr3_aa: CATSDPGLFGTYNEQFF
cdr3_nt: TGTGCCACCAGTGATCCAGGACTATTTGGGACCTACAATGAGCAGTTCTTC
d_call: -
clone_size: -
v_call: TRBV24-1
j_call: TRBJ2-1

cdr3_aa: CASSLDGNYGYTF
cdr3_nt: TGCGCCAGCAGCTTGGACGGGAACTATGGCTACACCTTC
d_call: -
clone_size: -
v_call: TRBV5-1
j_call: TRBJ1-2

cdr3_aa: CAISWGQGNTEAFF
cdr3_nt: TGTGCCATCAGTTGGGGACAGGGAAACACTGAAGCTTTCTTT
d_call: TRBD1
clone_size: once
v_call: TRBV10-3
j_call: TRBJ1-1

cdr3_aa: CASSPGGGNTIYF
cdr3_nt: TGTGCCAGCAGTCCAGGAGGGGGAAACACCATATATTTT
d_call: -
clone_size: -
v_call: TRBV5-4
j_call: TRBJ1-3

cdr3_aa: CATSSLGARGYGYTF
cdr3_nt: TGTGCCACCAGCTCCCTGGGGGCGCGCGGCTATGGCTACACCTTC
d_call: -
clone_size: -
v_call: TRBV15
j_call: TRBJ1-2

cdr3_aa: CSVATGFNSPLHF
cdr3_nt: TGCAGCGTGGCGACAGGATTCAATTCACCCCTCCACTTT
d_call: -
clone_size: medium-sized
v_call: TRBV29-1
j_call: TRBJ1-6

cdr3_aa: CASRYRLKNTEAFF
cdr3_nt: TGTGCCAGCAGGTACCGACTGAAAAACACTGAAGCTTTCTTT
d_call: -
clone_size: -
v_call: TRBV6-5
j_call: TRBJ1-1

cdr3_aa: CASSILNTEAFF
cdr3_nt: TGTGCCAGTAGTATCCTAAACACTGAAGCTTTCTTT
d_call: -
clone_size: -
v_call: TRBV19
j_call: TRBJ1-1

cdr3_aa: CASSLYGPNTEAFF
cdr3_nt: TGTGCCAGCAGCTTGTACGGCCCGAACACTGAAGCTTTCTTT
d_call: -
clone_size: -
v_call: TRBV5-6
j_call: TRBJ1-1

cdr3_aa: CATSRDRGGTRPDTQYF
cdr3_nt: TGTGCCACCAGCAGAGACCGTGGGGGGACGCGCCCAGATACGCAGTATTTT
d_call: -
clone_size: -
v_call: TRBV15
j_call: TRBJ2-3

cdr3_aa: CASNPGGPGNQPQHF
cdr3_nt: TGTGCCAGCAACCCGGGGGGGCCCGGAAATCAGCCCCAGCATTTT
d_call: -
clone_size: -
v_call: TRBV2
j_call: TRBJ1-5

cdr3_aa: CASRGGHTGNTIYF
cdr3_nt: TGTGCCAGCAGGGGGGGGCATACTGGAAACACCATATATTTT
d_call: -
clone_size: -
v_call: TRBV6-5
j_call: TRBJ1-3

cdr3_aa: CASSYKGGRTDTQYF
cdr3_nt: TGTGCCAGCAGTTACAAGGGAGGGAGAACAGATACGCAGTATTTT
d_call: TRBD2
clone_size: -
v_call: TRBV6-5
j_call: TRBJ2-3

cdr3_aa: CASSQGWDRAQPQHF
cdr3_nt: TGTGCCAGCAGCCAAGGGTGGGACAGGGCGCAGCCCCAGCATTTT
d_call: TRBD1
clone_size: few
v_call: TRBV3-1/TRBV3-2
j_call: TRBJ1-5

cdr3_aa: CASSIVSGSLNYGYTF
cdr3_nt: TGTGCCAGTAGTATAGTGTCGGGCAGCCTAAACTATGGCTACACCTTC
d_call: -
clone_size: once
v_call: TRBV19
j_call: TRBJ1-2

cdr3_aa: CSVERGGVYTEAFF
cdr3_nt: TGCAGCGTTGAAAGGGGGGGGGTTTACACTGAAGCTTTCTTT
d_call: -
clone_size: -
v_call: TRBV29-1
j_call: TRBJ1-1

cdr3_aa: CATSRDASRDLGSPLHF
cdr3_nt: TGTGCCACCAGCAGAGATGCCTCTCGGGACTTGGGTTCACCCCTCCACTTT
d_call: -
clone_size: few
v_call: TRBV15
j_call: TRBJ1-6

cdr3_aa: CASSEVPGETQYF
cdr3_nt: TGTGCCAGCAGCGAGGTACCCGGGGAGACCCAGTACTTC
d_call: -
clone_size: -
v_call: TRBV9
j_call: TRBJ2-5

cdr3_aa: CATSDSVYGYTF
cdr3_nt: TGTGCCACCAGTGATTCCGTCTATGGCTACACCTTC
d_call: -
clone_size: -
v_call: TRBV24-1
j_call: TRBJ1-2

cdr3_aa: CAIRGGVSQPQHF
cdr3_nt: TGTGCCATCAGAGGTGGGGTCAGTCAGCCCCAGCATTTT
d_call: -
clone_size: -
v_call: TRBV10-3
j_call: TRBJ1-5

cdr3_aa: CSVETRVSLSNYGYTF
cdr3_nt: TGCAGCGTTGAAACGCGGGTTAGCCTTTCCAACTATGGCTACACCTTC
d_call: -
clone_size: -
v_call: TRBV29-1
j_call: TRBJ1-2

cdr3_aa: CATSDTGTGGLGYTF
cdr3_nt: TGTGCCACCAGTGATACCGGGACAGGTGGGTTGGGCTACACCTTC
d_call: TRBD1
clone_size: -
v_call: TRBV24-1
j_call: TRBJ1-2

cdr3_aa: CASSNSYSDTQYF
cdr3_nt: TGTGCCAGCAGCAACAGCTACTCGGATACGCAGTATTTT
d_call: -
clone_size: -
v_call: TRBV13
j_call: TRBJ2-3

cdr3_aa: CASSQVRGNEQFF
cdr3_nt: TGCGCCAGCAGCCAAGTGCGGGGCAATGAGCAGTTCTTC
d_call: -
clone_size: -
v_call: TRBV4-1
j_call: TRBJ2-1

cdr3_aa: CASSIRQGSGQPQHF
cdr3_nt: TGTGCCAGTAGTATTCGACAGGGGTCGGGTCAGCCCCAGCATTTT
d_call: TRBD1
clone_size: few
v_call: TRBV19
j_call: TRBJ1-5

cdr3_aa: CAISASNRPDFF
cdr3_nt: TGTGCCATCAGTGCAAGTAATCGTCCCGATTTCTTT
d_call: -
clone_size: -
v_call: TRBV10-3
j_call: TRBJ1-1

cdr3_aa: CASSPLREETQYF
cdr3_nt: TGTGCCAGCTCACCTTTGCGGGAAGAGACCCAGTACTTC
d_call: -
clone_size: few
v_call: TRBV18
j_call: TRBJ2-5

cdr3_aa: CASRGTGDTDTQYF
cdr3_nt: TGTGCCAGCAGAGGGACAGGGGATACAGATACGCAGTATTTT
d_call: TRBD1
clone_size: once
v_call: TRBV2
j_call: TRBJ2-3

cdr3_aa: CASGPRGTGTEKLFF
cdr3_nt: TGTGCCAGCGGTCCTAGGGGGACAGGGACCGAAAAACTGTTTTTT
d_call: TRBD1
clone_size: few
v_call: TRBV11-1
j_call: TRBJ1-4

cdr3_aa: CASSLRQKETQYF
cdr3_nt: TGTGCCAGCAGTTTACGGCAGAAAGAGACCCAGTACTTC
d_call: -
clone_size: once
v_call: TRBV12-3/TRBV12-4
j_call: TRBJ2-5

cdr3_aa: CASSDWGPGNSPLHF
cdr3_nt: TGTGCCAGCAGTGATTGGGGGCCGGGGAATTCACCCCTCCACTTT
d_call: -
clone_size: once
v_call: TRBV2
j_call: TRBJ1-6

cdr3_aa: CASSLTFGQGSYNEQFF
cdr3_nt: TGTGCCAGCAGCTTAACTTTTGGTCAGGGGTCCTACAATGAGCAGTTCTTC
d_call: -
clone_size: few
v_call: TRBV11-3
j_call: TRBJ2-1

cdr3_aa: CASSVVSYGYTF
cdr3_nt: TGTGCCAGCAGCGTAGTCAGCTATGGCTACACCTTC
d_call: -
clone_size: few
v_call: TRBV9
j_call: TRBJ1-2

cdr3_aa: CASSLYEREETQYF
cdr3_nt: TGTGCCAGCAGCCTCTACGAGAGGGAGGAGACCCAGTACTTC
d_call: -
clone_size: -
v_call: TRBV4-2
j_call: TRBJ2-5

cdr3_aa: CASSDKYFNSGNTIYF
cdr3_nt: TGTGCCAGCAGTGATAAGTACTTTAACTCTGGAAACACCATATATTTT
d_call: -
clone_size: -
v_call: TRBV6-1
j_call: TRBJ1-3

cdr3_aa: CASSLRSGETQYF
cdr3_nt: TGTGCCAGCAGCTTGAGAAGTGGTGAGACCCAGTACTTC
d_call: -
clone_size: -
v_call: TRBV5-6
j_call: TRBJ2-5

cdr3_aa: CATSAESNYGYTF
cdr3_nt: TGTGCCACCAGTGCCGAATCTAACTATGGCTACACCTTC
d_call: -
clone_size: -
v_call: TRBV24-1
j_call: TRBJ1-2

cdr3_aa: CASSYVLNTEAFF
cdr3_nt: TGTGCCAGTAGTTACGTCCTGAACACTGAAGCTTTCTTT
d_call: -
clone_size: -
v_call: TRBV19
j_call: TRBJ1-1

cdr3_aa: CASSQEQEENTEAFF
cdr3_nt: TGTGCCAGCAGCCAAGAGCAGGAGGAGAACACTGAAGCTTTCTTT
d_call: -
clone_size: -
v_call: TRBV4-2
j_call: TRBJ1-1

cdr3_aa: CASSSGDRGGHEKLFF
cdr3_nt: TGCGCCAGCAGCTCCGGAGACAGGGGAGGCCACGAAAAACTGTTTTTT
d_call: TRBD1
clone_size: -
v_call: TRBV5-1
j_call: TRBJ1-4

cdr3_aa: CASSTGGNYGYTF
cdr3_nt: TGTGCCAGCAGTACCGGGGGCAACTATGGCTACACCTTC
d_call: -
clone_size: once
v_call: TRBV12-3/TRBV12-4
j_call: TRBJ1-2